This TCR beta chain was identified during a study of beta chain features in type 1 diabetes. As every portion of the isolated RNA was reverse transcribed, the sequencing read expressed TCRB transcripts. Method: immunoSEQ multiplex PCR; TCRdb's copy keeps in-frame clones and lacks some. The sample records 330,000 or so clones, around 20% being singletons. The CDR3 loop spans 13 amino acids. Germline trimming cut 5 bases from V and 6 bases from J; bases unmatched to any gene: 5. From germline, CDR1 is SGHTA and CDR2 FQGTGA. Sequencing used naive CD4+ T cells from blood. The chain couples TRBV7-3 to TRBJ2-7; 9 bases agree with TRBD1. This receptor was identified in a woman aged 18-29 years in good health. DNA for the CDR3: TGTGCCAGCAGCCGGGACAGGGAGGGCGAGCAGTACTTC. Residues: CASSRDREGEQYF.